Each of the 14 T cell receptor beta chains below was sequenced from the same sample in a study of cytomegalovirus exposure and HLA in healthy donors. This PCR relied on a set of 60 Vbeta primers and 13 Jbeta primers. Some clones are missing from TCRdb's copy, which holds only in-frame ones; the method was immunoSEQ multiplex PCR. The sample has about 220,000 clones; around 80% are singletons. The sample consisted of PBMCs. The receptors come from a man aged 18 to 30 in good health and CMV-seronegative.

The J gene is TRBJ2-5, the V gene TRBV4-1, with 7 bases that match TRBD2. J gave up 4 bases and V 3 bases, and 14 bases lay outside the gene matches. Looked up from germline, CDR1 is MGHRA and CDR2 is YSYEKL. The CDR3 totals 17 residues. DNA of the CDR3: TGCGCCAGCAGCCATGGGGGGAGGGAGTCTCGGTTAGAGACCCAGTACTTC. Protein product: CASSHGGRESRLETQYF.

This chain uses TRBV4-2 with TRBJ2-1; 7 bases are a match to TRBD2. Germline lookup yields CDR1 LGHNA and CDR2 YNFKEQ. The CDR3 runs to 16 residues. The junction had 13 bases not matched to a gene; V was cut back by 1 base and J by 10 bases. Here the CDR3 reads CASSQVIASGSGEQFF. DNA for the CDR3: TGTGCCAGCAGCCAAGTTATCGCTAGCGGCTCAGGCGAGCAGTTCTTC.

This clone appeared a single time. At one boundary the junction diverges from the germline segment, which might be a read error. Here the CDR3 reads CASSVEDTQQGTQYF. Here the CDR3 DNA reads TGTGCTAGCAGCGTAGAGGACACCCAACAGGGTACGCAGTATTTT. The rearrangement joins TRBV9 to TRBJ2-3; D is perhaps TRBD1 (6 bases). The CDR3 sequence is 15 residues long. CDR1 is SGDLS, CDR2 YYNGEE, per germline.

This chain connects TRBV6-1 to TRBJ1-2; a possible D gene is TRBD1 (6 bases). The germline CDR1 and CDR2 sequences are MNHNS and SASEGT. The CDR3 is 13 residues long. Trimming removed 6 bases from V and 4 bases from J, with 12 bases in between. CDR3: CASRDSRLYGYTF. CDR3 sequence (DNA): TGTGCCAGCAGGGACAGCCGACTCTATGGCTACACCTTC.

The chain links TRBV5-8 to TRBJ2-2; TRBD1 might be the D (6 bases). The V and J ends lost 5 bases and 6 bases respectively, with 14 bases between them. CDR3 length: 14 residues. CDR1 is SGHTS and CDR2 is YDEGEE in the germline V gene. This chain's CDR3 is CASRSFSGAGELFF. CDR3 DNA: TGTGCCAGCAGGTCCTTTTCAGGGGCCGGGGAGCTGTTTTTT.

J is TRBJ2-1 and V is TRBV6-5; TRBD2 might be the D (5 bases). From germline, CDR1 is MNHEY and CDR2 SVGAGI. The CDR3 is made up of 15 amino acids. V lost 0 bases and J lost 1, with 7 bases in between. CDR3 region: CASSYSPGSYNEQFF. As DNA, the CDR3 is TGTGCCAGCAGTTACTCGCCGGGATCCTACAATGAGCAGTTCTTC.

In its sample, this clone was seen a few times. The rearrangement uses TRBV30 and TRBJ2-5; D unclear. Germline CDR1 reads GTSNPN; CDR2 reads SVGIG (reference sequence). CDR3 size: 13 residues. V was shortened by 0 bases and J by 5 bases, with 10 bases between the two germline ends. The CDR3: CAWSVRVAETQYF. The CDR3 DNA reads TGTGCCTGGAGTGTACGAGTTGCTGAGACCCAGTACTTC.

Written as DNA, the CDR3 is TGTGCCAGCAGCCCCCCTCGTTTCGAGCAGTACTTC. Protein: CASSPPRFEQYF. The V gene is TRBV28, the J gene TRBJ2-7, with no clear D. V gave up 6 bases and J gave up 6 bases, with 12 bases separating them. The CDR3 consists of 12 residues. Germline CDR1 MDHEN, CDR2 SYDVKM.

The CDR3 protein is CASSSRRAGGTTEAFF. The CDR3 nucleotides read TGTGCCAGTAGTTCCCGCCGAGCGGGGGGCACCACTGAAGCTTTCTTT. The chain uses TRBV19 and TRBJ1-1; D perhaps matches TRBD1 (6 bases). Between the trimmed V and J ends, which lost 5 bases and 4 bases, there was a span of 20 bases. CDR1 is LNHDA and CDR2 is SQIVND in the germline V gene (reference sequence). This CDR3 comprises 16 residues. Drawing the rest from reference TRBV19 and TRBJ1-1, the complete variable domain is DGGITQSPKYLFRKEGQNVTLSCEQNLNHDAMYWYRQDPGQGLRLIYYSQIVNDFQKGDIAEGYSVSREKKESFPLTVTSAQKNPTAFYLCASSSRRAGGTTEAFFGQGTRLTVV.

The rearrangement links TRBV7-9 to TRBJ2-7, with 10 positions matching TRBD1. Germline CDR1 SEHNR, CDR2 FQNEAQ (reference sequence). The CDR3 covers 15 residues. V shed 5 bases, J shed 0 bases, and the junction held 4 bases outside the gene matches. CDR3: CASSPRTGGSYEQYF. CDR3 bases: TGTGCCAGCAGCCCTCGGACAGGGGGCTCCTACGAGCAGTACTTC.

The chain links TRBV5-4 to TRBJ2-1; TRBD2 is a possible D gene (6 bases). The V gene's germline CDR1 is SGHNT and CDR2 YYREEE (reference sequence). CDR3 length equals 17 residues. V was pared by 3 bases and J by 3 bases, with 19 bases between. As DNA, the CDR3 is TGTGCCAGCAGCTCCCGGGGGTTTGGGGGGAACTACAATGAGCAGTTCTTC. Protein product: CASSSRGFGGNYNEQFF.

The chain combines TRBV28 with TRBJ2-7; 7 bases match TRBD2. V lost 5 bases and J lost 2; bases outside the gene matches: 6. Germline CDR1 is MDHEN and CDR2 is SYDVKM. The CDR3 totals 14 residues. The CDR3 protein is CASSAFSGTYEQYF. The CDR3 nucleotides read TGTGCCAGCAGTGCCTTCAGCGGGACCTACGAGCAGTACTTC.

The chain employs TRBV2 and TRBJ2-1; 11 nucleotides match TRBD1. CDR1 is SNHLY and CDR2 is FYNNEI in the germline V gene. CDR3 length: 14 residues. V lost 8 bases to trimming and J lost 7 bases; unmatched junction nucleotides: 7. The CDR3 region is CASGGTGGSNEQFF. CDR3 DNA: TGTGCCAGCGGGGGGACAGGGGGTAGTAATGAGCAGTTCTTC.

The chain has TRBV4-2 and TRBJ2-7; TRBD1 agrees at 8 bases. CDR1 is LGHNA and CDR2 is YNFKEQ in the germline V gene. Losses at the gene ends were 4 bases for V and 7 bases for J; bases not matched to a gene: 9. The CDR3 is 14 residues long. In DNA, the CDR3 is TGTGCCAGCAGCCCTGGACAGGGACTGGGAGAGCAGTACTTC. Protein sequence: CASSPGQGLGEQYF.